These 18 T cell receptor beta chains came from one sample sequenced in a study of blood T cell repertoires in COVID-19. Sequenced by immunoSEQ multiplex PCR; TCRdb stores in-frame clones only, minus some. This sample has a few hundred thousand clones, with approximately 86% found just once. The specimen sequenced was peripheral blood. The origin of the receptors is a man aged 40-49 years who had recovered from COVID-19.

This clone was observed many times. The chain couples TRBV7-9 to TRBJ2-1; no definite D call. This CDR3 contains 12 residues. CDR1 is SEHNR, CDR2 FQNEAQ, per germline (reference sequence). V was trimmed by 2 bases and J by 6 bases, leaving 5 bases between them. In DNA form, the CDR3 reads TGTGCCAGCAGCTTATCCAGCAATGAGCAGTTCTTC. It is translated as CASSLSSNEQFF.

The CDR3 is CASSLFGQGVTGELFF. The DNA for the CDR3 is TGTGCCAGCAGCTTATTCGGACAGGGGGTCACCGGGGAGCTGTTTTTT. The V and J genes are TRBV11-2 and TRBJ2-2, with TRBD1 matching over 10 bases. This CDR3 contains 16 residues. The V gene's germline CDR1 is SGHAT and CDR2 FQNNGV. Trimming at V came to 2 bases and at J to 4 bases, leaving 4 bases not matched to a gene.

Worth noting for this clone: The same CDR3 arises from other DNA sequences in this sample as well. The chain recombines TRBV11-2 with TRBJ2-7, with a possible D match to TRBD2 (5 bases). CDR1 is SGHAT, CDR2 FQNNGV, per germline. Trimming cost V 1 base and J 2 bases, with 6 bases left between them. The CDR3 has 13 amino acids. The DNA of the CDR3 is TGTGCCAGCAGCTTAGGGGAGACCTACGAGCAGTACTTC. It is translated as CASSLGETYEQYF.

The rearrangement uses TRBV10-1 and TRBJ2-2, with 14 nucleotides matching TRBD2. The ends lost 5 bases at V and 4 bases at J; junction bases unmatched: 3. Germline V lookup: CDR1 WNHNN, CDR2 SYGVQD (reference sequence). The CDR3 sequence is 16 residues long. CDR3 sequence reads: CASSSGLAGVTGELFF. CDR3 bases: TGCGCCAGCAGTTCGGGACTAGCGGGGGTCACCGGGGAGCTGTTTTTT.

This sequence joins TRBV5-6 and TRBJ1-2, with 10 positions matching TRBD1. V shed 4 bases and J 4 bases; nucleotides not matched to a gene: 4. Germline assignment: CDR1 SGHDT and CDR2 YYEEEE. The CDR3 sequence is 14 residues long. CDR3 coding DNA: TGTGCCAGCAGCCTGGACAGGGGGACCTATGGCTACACCTTC. Translating it yields CASSLDRGTYGYTF.

V is TRBV5-1 and J is TRBJ2-1, with TRBD2 matching 9 bases. Per germline, CDR1 SGHRS and CDR2 YFSETQ. J gave up 7 bases and V 2 bases, and 4 bases lay outside the gene matches. The CDR3 covers 14 residues. The DNA for the CDR3 is TGCGCCAGCAGCTTCGGGACTAGCTTGAATGAGCAGTTCTTC. Protein: CASSFGTSLNEQFF.

The chain combines TRBV29-1 with TRBJ1-2, with 7 positions matching TRBD1. The CDR3 runs to 12 residues. The V segment lost 6 bases and the J segment 9 bases; nucleotides outside the gene matches: 10. Germline V gene data show CDR1 as SQVTM and CDR2 as ANQGSEA. CDR3: CSVGQSMNSYTF. As DNA, the CDR3 is TGCAGCGTGGGACAGTCTATGAATAGCTACACCTTC.

The CDR3 sequence is CASRKYGTSFPGAYNEQFF. In nucleotides, the CDR3 is TGTGCCAGCCGGAAGTACGGGACTAGCTTCCCCGGGGCCTACAATGAGCAGTTCTTC. The chain carries TRBV6-4 and TRBJ2-1; 9 nucleotides match TRBD2. This CDR3 comprises 19 residues. Germline trimming cut 8 bases from V and 2 bases from J; bases unmatched to any gene: 19. The germline gives CDR1 MRHNA, CDR2 SNTAGT.

The rearrangement joins TRBV9 to TRBJ1-3; 8 bases line up with TRBD1. CDR1 and CDR2 from the germline V gene are SGDLS and YYNGEE. Unmatched junction bases numbered 6, after V lost 2 bases and J lost 2 bases. CDR3 size: 16 residues. CDR3: CASSVGTGGTGNTIYF. DNA for the CDR3: TGTGCCAGCAGCGTTGGGACAGGAGGCACTGGAAACACCATATATTTT.

V and J are TRBV9 and TRBJ2-7, with D maybe TRBD2 (5 bases). Germline assignment: CDR1 SGDLS and CDR2 YYNGEE. The CDR3 extends over 14 amino acids. V shed 5 bases and J shed 5 bases, with 17 bases lying between them. The CDR3 DNA reads as TGTGCCAGCAGTCCGCCGGGATCTCGGCACGAGCAGTACTTC. Protein sequence: CASSPPGSRHEQYF.

This chain connects TRBV5-6 to TRBJ2-1; 8 bases are a match to TRBD2. The CDR3 sequence is 16 residues long. J lost 3 bases, V lost 0 bases, and 5 bases had no gene match. CDR1 is SGHDT, CDR2 YYEEEE, per germline. The chain's CDR3 is CASSLVLRGVYNEQFF. The CDR3 bases are TGTGCCAGCAGCTTGGTTCTGCGGGGGGTCTACAATGAGCAGTTCTTC.

The chain uses TRBV6-5 and TRBJ2-2; D possibly corresponds to TRBD2 (7 bases). The germline V gene encodes CDR1 MNHEY and CDR2 SVGAGI. Deletions cut 5 bases from V and 6 bases from J, with 16 bases between. The CDR3 totals 15 residues. This chain's CDR3 is CASSPRRGPAGELFF. CDR3 DNA sequence: TGTGCCAGCAGTCCCCGGCGGGGGCCCGCCGGGGAGCTGTTTTTT.

This chain joins TRBV7-7 and TRBJ2-2; tentative D call: TRBD2 (5 bases). Per germline, CDR1 SSHAT and CDR2 FNYEAQ (reference sequence). The CDR3 covers 15 residues. The germline V and J ends were trimmed by 5 bases and 5 bases, with 15 bases remaining between them. The CDR3 nucleotides read TGTGCCAGCAGCCCCCGGGCCGCGGGTACCGGGGAGCTGTTTTTT. It specifies CASSPRAAGTGELFF. Full variable domain (rest looked up from reference TRBV7-7 and TRBJ2-2): GAGVSQSPRYKVTKRGQDVTLRCDPISSHATLYWYQQALGQGPEFLTYFNYEAQPDKSGLPSDRFSAERPEGSISTLTIQRTEQRDSAMYRCASSPRAAGTGELFFGEGSRLTVL.

This chain connects TRBV27 to TRBJ2-7, with D possibly TRBD1 on 6 matching bases. This CDR3 comprises 15 residues. Germline V gene lookup returns CDR1 MNHEY and CDR2 SMNVEV (reference sequence). Trimming stripped 5 bases from V and 0 bases from J, with 14 bases between. The DNA for the CDR3 is TGTGCCAGCAGTCCCGGACAGCTGAGCTCCTACGAGCAGTACTTC. It codes for CASSPGQLSSYEQYF.

The chain joins TRBV7-6 to TRBJ1-5, with 7 bases that match TRBD1. The CDR3 has 16 amino acids. In germline, CDR1 is SGHVS, CDR2 FNYEAQ. V dropped 5 bases and J dropped 0; count of bases not matched to a gene: 7. DNA of the CDR3: TGTGCCAGCAGCCTGGAGACAGGGAATAGCAATCAGCCCCAGCATTTT. Amino acids: CASSLETGNSNQPQHF.

This clone occurred once. J is TRBJ1-5 and V is TRBV18, with D perhaps matching TRBD1 (5 bases). The CDR3 spans 15 residues. Germline V gives CDR1 KGHSH, CDR2 LQKENI. Trimming left V 3 bases short and J 4 bases short, with 13 bases between. This CDR3 reads CASSPQGFPNQPQHF. DNA for the CDR3: TGTGCCAGCTCACCTCAGGGTTTCCCAAATCAGCCCCAGCATTTT. The full variable domain, its missing parts supplied by reference TRBV18 and TRBJ1-5, is NAGVMQNPRHLVRRRGQEARLRCSPMKGHSHVYWYRQLPEEGLKFMVYLQKENIIDESGMPKERFSAEFPKEGPSILRIQQVVRGDSAAYFCASSPQGFPNQPQHFGDGTRLSIL.

V usage is TRBV4-1 and J usage is TRBJ2-3; TRBD2 might be the D (6 bases). The CDR3 is 14 residues long. Germline V CDR1 and CDR2: MGHRA, YSYEKL. The ends were cut back, 2 bases at V and 4 bases at J, with 10 bases in the middle. The CDR3 protein is CASSQKAGADTQYF. In DNA form, the CDR3 reads TGCGCCAGCAGCCAAAAAGCGGGCGCAGATACGCAGTATTTT.

CDR3 nucleotide sequence: TGTGCCAGCAGTATCAGGGGAAGTAACGAGCAGTACTTC. Its protein product is CASSIRGSNEQYF. J is TRBJ2-7 and V is TRBV11-3, with D maybe TRBD1 (6 bases). The germline V gene has CDR1 SGHNT and CDR2 YENEEA. V lost 6 bases, J lost 5 bases, and 14 bases lay in between. The CDR3 totals 13 residues. The variable domain in full, with the rest retrieved from reference TRBV11-3 and TRBJ2-7, is EAGVVQSPRYKIIEKKQPVAFWCNPISGHNTLYWYLQNLGQGPELLIRYENEEAVDDSQLPKDRFSAERLKGVDSTLKIQPAELGDSAVYLCASSIRGSNEQYFGPGTRLTVT.